This TCR beta chain is from a study of T cells in Graves' hyperthyroidism and ophthalmopathy. Study-level findings and limits: Ophthalmopathy was identified by the model a median approximately 6.9 months ahead of onset.

TCR beta CDR3 regions were amplified from RNA. RT-PCR in the first round (using the HTBI primer set) targeted the TCR CDR3. Each CDR3 protein is one row after TCRdb ran MiXCR on the multiplex PCR reads. The table includes a few hundred thousand distinct CDR3 sequences, approximately 14% detected once. The CDR3 covers 13 residues. V was clipped by 7 bases and J by 5 bases, with 17 bases between them. CDR1 and CDR2 (germline): DFQATT, SNEGSKA (reference sequence). In the case of this clonotype: The antigen remains unidentified.

The chain employs TRBV20-1 and TRBJ1-1; D is unclear. The sample taken for sequencing was blood. The sequence was collected from a woman aged 25 to 39 with Graves' hyperthyroidism. CDR3 nucleotides: TGCAGTGGTACAGCCCCGAGTGGGACTGAAGCTTTCTTT. Translation gives CSGTAPSGTEAFF.